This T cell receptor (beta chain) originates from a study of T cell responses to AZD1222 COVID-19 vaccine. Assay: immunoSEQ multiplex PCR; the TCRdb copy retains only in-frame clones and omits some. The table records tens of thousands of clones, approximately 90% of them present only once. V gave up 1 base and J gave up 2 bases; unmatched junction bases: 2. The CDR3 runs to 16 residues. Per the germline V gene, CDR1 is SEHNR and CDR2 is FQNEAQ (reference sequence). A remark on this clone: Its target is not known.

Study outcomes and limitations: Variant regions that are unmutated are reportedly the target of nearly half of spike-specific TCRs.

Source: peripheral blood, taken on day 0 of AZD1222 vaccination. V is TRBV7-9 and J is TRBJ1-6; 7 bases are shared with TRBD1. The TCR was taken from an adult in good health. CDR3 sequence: CASSLGQGAYNSPLHF. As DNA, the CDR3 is TGTGCCAGCAGCTTAGGGCAGGGGGCCTATAATTCACCCCTCCACTTT.